What follows are 11 T cell receptor beta chains derived from one specimen sequenced in a study of liver allograft versus peripheral blood T cells. Across the study: Repertoires from peripheral blood of liver transplant recipients were compared with those inside their transplanted livers.

TCRdb passed the reads through MiXCR, listing each CDR3 protein once. Altogether fewer than 11,000 distinct CDR3 sequences are present, approximately 19% being singletons, with the ten largest covering 1.5% to 2%. Receptors originate from a human patient who had a liver transplant. Some T cells may have come from the graft donor.

This clonotype was detected many times. The chain recombines TRBV6-5 with TRBJ1-6; 8 bases are a match to TRBD1. The CDR3 is 14 residues long. CDR1 and CDR2 (germline): MNHEY, SVGAGI. The ends lost 5 bases at V and 5 bases at J; junction bases unmatched: 2. The CDR3 region has the DNA TGTGCCAGCAGTCGGACAGGGAATAATTCACCCCTCCACTTT. Its protein product is CASSRTGNNSPLHF.

This rearrangement joins TRBV20-1 to TRBJ2-1; possible D gene TRBD2, 7 bases. Trimming shortened V by 0 bases and J by 4 bases, and 16 bases separated the two germline ends. The V gene's germline CDR1 is DFQATT and CDR2 SNEGSKA (reference sequence). The CDR3 has 16 residues. The CDR3 coding sequence is TGCAGTGCTAGAGAGGAAGGGGGGGTCGGTTACAATGAGCAGTTCTTC. It yields the protein CSAREEGGVGYNEQFF.

This clonotype has just a few counts. J is TRBJ2-2 and V is TRBV5-5, with 7 bases matching TRBD1. CDR1 and CDR2 (germline): SGHKS, YYEKEE (reference sequence). The J segment lost 7 bases and the V segment lost 0 bases, leaving 6 bases of the junction unmatched. The CDR3 runs 15 residues. The CDR3 DNA reads TGTGCCAGCAGCTTGGCCGCAGGGGGTCACGGGGAGCTGTTTTTT. Translated: CASSLAAGGHGELFF.

This clonotype was recorded at least ten times. The chain recombines TRBV6-1 with TRBJ2-5; possible D gene TRBD2, 5 bases. The CDR3 is 15 amino acids. Germline CDR1 and CDR2: MNHNS and SASEGT. Trimming shortened V by 5 bases and J by 5 bases, and 18 bases separated the two germline ends. The CDR3 DNA reads TGTGCCAGCAGTACCTTAGGACTGAGCATGGAGACCCAGTACTTC. Its translation is CASSTLGLSMETQYF.

The V call is TRBV18, the J call TRBJ2-7, with TRBD1 matching 9 bases. This CDR3 spans 17 amino acids. From germline, CDR1 is KGHSH and CDR2 LQKENI. V lost 4 bases, J lost 3 bases, and 13 bases stayed unmatched. The CDR3 DNA reads TGTGCCAGCTCACGCGGACAGGGGCCCGGGTACCGCTACGAGCAGTACTTC. Its translation is CASSRGQGPGYRYEQYF.

In regard to this clonotype: A much larger clone sits a single nucleotide away, making a read error possible. The chain recombines TRBV19 with TRBJ2-1; a weak D match, TRBD2 (5 bases). The germline CDR1 and CDR2 sequences are LNHDA and SQIVND (reference sequence). The CDR3 has 16 residues. The ends were cut back, 7 bases at V and 3 bases at J, with 19 bases in the middle. The CDR3 protein is CASTTGCTNSYNEQFF. As DNA, the CDR3 is TGTGCCAGTACAACGGGGTGCACGAACAGCTACAATGAGCAGTTCTTC.

This clonotype rates as medium-sized. V usage is TRBV19 and J usage is TRBJ2-2; 8 nucleotides agree with TRBD1. The CDR3 length is 15 residues. Germline CDR1 is LNHDA and CDR2 is SQIVND (reference sequence). With V trimmed by 1 base and J by 5 bases, 3 bases remained unmatched. In DNA form, the CDR3 reads TGTGCCAGTAGTATAGGAAGGACAGGGACCGGGGAGCTGTTTTTT. Translating gives CASSIGRTGTGELFF.

This clonotype was counted a few times. The chain is built from TRBV28 and TRBJ1-1; D call uncertain. V lost 6 bases and J lost 1, with 6 bases in between. The CDR3 length is 12 residues. Germline values: CDR1 MDHEN, CDR2 SYDVKM. The CDR3 nucleotides are TGTGCCAGCAGGGCGGGGAACACTGAAGCTTTCTTT. Its translation is CASRAGNTEAFF. Supplemented by reference TRBV28 and TRBJ1-1, the full variable domain reads DVKVTQSSRYLVKRTGEKVFLECVQDMDHENMFWYRQDPGLGLRLIYFSYDVKMKEKGDIPEGYSVSREKKERFSLILESASTNQTSMYLCASRAGNTEAFFGQGTRLTVV.

The V and J genes are TRBV6-5 and TRBJ1-5, with D unclear. The CDR3 is 15 residues long. V was trimmed by 0 bases and J by 0 bases, leaving 6 bases between them. CDR1 and CDR2 from the germline V gene are MNHEY and SVGAGI. DNA for the CDR3: TGTGCCAGCAGTTACTCCTACTCTAGCAATCAGCCCCAGCATTTT. Protein sequence: CASSYSYSSNQPQHF.

This clonotype appeared a few times. The CDR3 is CASGRPGQGNYGYTF. The CDR3 nucleotides are TGTGCCAGCGGAAGGCCGGGACAGGGTAACTATGGCTACACCTTC. This chain joins TRBV27 and TRBJ1-2; TRBD1 matches 9 bases. The CDR3 has 15 residues. Losses at the gene ends were 8 bases for V and 1 base for J; bases not matched to a gene: 8. Germline values: CDR1 MNHEY, CDR2 SMNVEV (reference sequence).

Within the sample, this clonotype is medium-sized (0.01 to 0.1%). The chain has TRBV27 and TRBJ1-2, with D hard to call. The CDR3 sequence is 13 residues long. CDR1 is MNHEY, CDR2 SMNVEV, per germline (reference sequence). V was clipped by 5 bases and J by 7 bases, with 14 bases between them. For the CDR3, the DNA is TGTGCCAGCAGTCCAGACCCCTGGGGTGGCTACACCTTC. As protein: CASSPDPWGGYTF.